The sequence of this T cell receptor (beta chain) was determined in a study of tumour-infiltrating T cells in Burkitt lymphoma. Looking at the study overall: Productive clonality predicted overall and progression-free survival.

Clones were sequenced by immunoSEQ multiplex PCR, and TCRdb holds only the in-frame ones, with some missing. This sample carries 11,000 to 15,000 clones, around 30% of them seen once, and the ten largest clones take about 6%. V dropped 4 bases and J dropped 2 bases, with 21 bases sitting between them. This CDR3 contains 17 residues. Per germline, CDR1 SGDLS and CDR2 YYNGEE. By share of the sample, this clone is medium-sized. The J gene is TRBJ2-5, the V gene TRBV9; the D gene is possibly TRBD1 (5 bases). This TCR derives from a human donor with diffuse large B-cell lymphoma. The specimen was tumor tissue. The CDR3 is CASSPTRLGPGQETQYF. DNA of the CDR3: TGTGCCAGCAGCCCGACCCGTTTGGGGCCTGGACAAGAGACCCAGTACTTC.